This T cell receptor (beta chain) originates from a study of cytomegalovirus exposure and HLA in healthy donors (dated by TCRdb to the late 2010s). The study in broad terms: According to a later analysis, one platform produced both the 120 validation repertoires and the 620 or so repertoires of the first cohort. To predict cytomegalovirus infection status, the study brought together high-throughput TCR immunosequencing, statistical association of individual TCRs with disease status, and machine learning. Besides the first cohort of approximately 670 subjects, a separate validation cohort made up of over 100 different subjects was used. The aim of the study was to test whether cataloging public T cell receptors could identify signatures of past pathogen exposure. The full study reports these points: The authors suggested that the approach could potentially be generalized to other disease states and immunological phenotypes. A few of the identified cytomegalovirus-associated TCR beta chains were confirmed in vitro to be specific for cytomegalovirus antigens. Across donors, most TCR sequences were observed very rarely, whereas some public TCRs were present in many individuals. In the study, roughly 160 TCR beta chains were listed as associated with cytomegalovirus. Of the cluster scores, around 95% were above 0 in a later analysis, which found that TCRs clustered in the first cohort also tended to co-occur in the approximately 130 validation repertoires. A later analysis had no HLA typing for the validation cohort, so co-occurrence there was scored across all 120 or so repertoires. In both the original and validation cohorts, the classifier was reported to diagnose cytomegalovirus status with high specificity and sensitivity.

The library relied on the immunoSEQ multiplex PCR assay. On the authors' methods: A statistical classification framework was built to diagnose cytomegalovirus status from the catalog of TCR beta chain sequences. TCRdb carries this immuneACCESS record with in-frame sequences only. Its versions omit some clonotypes, under half of them owing to an unresolved V gene in the studies checked, with the rest unexplained. V, J and clone size are taken as reported in that table, and D and trimming were inferred from the DNA itself. This sample has approximately 200,000 clones in its table, and just over 90% of those were observed once. Roughly 1% of the sample lies in the top ten. The donors were included in the validation cohort of 90 to 150 subjects, a group kept apart from the approximately 670-subject first cohort. Concerning this clone: Its target antigen remains unknown. One base away there is no much larger clone; base qualities are not given.

Sequencing was performed on PBMCs. The sequence was obtained from a woman aged 18-30 years in good health and CMV-seronegative.

The encoded CDR3 is CSVEREDQHEQFF. The DNA sequence is given as TGCAGCGTTGAGCGGGAGGACCAACATGAGCAGTTCTTC. The V and J segments used are TRBV29-1 and TRBJ2-1; 8 middle bases align to TRBD2. Its CDR3 holds 13 amino acids, cysteine through phenylalanine. Only the CDR3 portion is preserved as DNA: 39 bases, with reading frame beginning at the first base. V trim: 3 bases; J trim: 8 bases; unmatched bases: 6. The germline V gene provides CDR1 SQVTM and CDR2 ANQGSEA.